This T cell receptor (beta chain) was captured by sequencing in a study of early stage breast cancer tumors. This clone turned up a few times. Looked up from germline, CDR1 is MNHEY and CDR2 is SMNVEV (reference sequence). V lost 5 bases and J lost 7; bases outside the gene matches: 10. The CDR3 extends over 14 amino acids. Measured with immunoSEQ multiplex PCR; TCRdb has only the in-frame clones, and not every one. The data contain about 30,000 clones, around 70% of them singletons. The chain recombines TRBV27 with TRBJ2-7, with TRBD2 matching 8 bases. The origin of this receptor is a person aged 45-65 years with breast cancer. Specimen: blood. In nucleotides, the CDR3 is TGTGCCAGCAGTCAGGGACTAGATGGCGAAGAGCAGTACTTC. Its translation is CASSQGLDGEEQYF.